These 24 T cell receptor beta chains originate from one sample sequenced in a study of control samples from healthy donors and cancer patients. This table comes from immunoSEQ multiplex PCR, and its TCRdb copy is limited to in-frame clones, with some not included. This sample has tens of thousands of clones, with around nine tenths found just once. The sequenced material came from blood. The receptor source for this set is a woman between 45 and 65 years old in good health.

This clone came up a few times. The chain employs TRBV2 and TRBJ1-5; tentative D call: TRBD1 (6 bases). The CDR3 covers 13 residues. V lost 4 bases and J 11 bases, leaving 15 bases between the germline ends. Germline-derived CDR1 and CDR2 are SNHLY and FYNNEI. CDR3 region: CASSAGGSKSQHF. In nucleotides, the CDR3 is TGTGCCAGCAGTGCGGGGGGCTCCAAGTCCCAGCATTTT.

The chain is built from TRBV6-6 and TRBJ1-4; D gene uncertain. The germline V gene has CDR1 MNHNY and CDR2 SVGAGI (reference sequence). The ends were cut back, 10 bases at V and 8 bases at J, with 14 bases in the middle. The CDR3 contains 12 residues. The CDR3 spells CATSDQAEKLFF. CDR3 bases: TGTGCCACCTCAGACCAGGCGGAAAAACTGTTTTTT.

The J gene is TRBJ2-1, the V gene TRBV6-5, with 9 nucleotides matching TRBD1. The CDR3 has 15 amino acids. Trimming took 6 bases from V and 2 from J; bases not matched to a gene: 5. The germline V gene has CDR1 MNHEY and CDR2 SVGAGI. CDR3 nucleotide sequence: TGTGCCAGCAGCCCGAGACAGGGGGCCTACAATGAGCAGTTCTTC. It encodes CASSPRQGAYNEQFF.

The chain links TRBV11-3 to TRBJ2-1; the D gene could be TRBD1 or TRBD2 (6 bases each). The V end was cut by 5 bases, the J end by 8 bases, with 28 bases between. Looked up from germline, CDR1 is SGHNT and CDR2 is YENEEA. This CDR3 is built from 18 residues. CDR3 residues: CASSLGLGGQLRWDEQFF. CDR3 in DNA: TGTGCCAGCAGCCTGGGGCTCGGGGGCCAACTCCGGTGGGATGAGCAGTTCTTC. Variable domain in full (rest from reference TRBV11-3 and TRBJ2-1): EAGVVQSPRYKIIEKKQPVAFWCNPISGHNTLYWYLQNLGQGPELLIRYENEEAVDDSQLPKDRFSAERLKGVDSTLKIQPAELGDSAVYLCASSLGLGGQLRWDEQFFGPGTRLTVL.

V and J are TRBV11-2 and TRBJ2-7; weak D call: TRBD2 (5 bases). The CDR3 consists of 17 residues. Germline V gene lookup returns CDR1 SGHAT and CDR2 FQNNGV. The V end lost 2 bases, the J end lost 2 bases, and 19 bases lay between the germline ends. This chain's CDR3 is CASSLNLAFSGTYEQYF. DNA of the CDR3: TGTGCCAGCAGCTTAAACCTCGCTTTCTCGGGGACCTACGAGCAGTACTTC.

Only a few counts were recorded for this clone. The CDR3 reads CASSPGIMDSPLHF. The CDR3 coding sequence is TGCGCCAGCAGCCCGGGGATTATGGATTCACCCCTCCACTTT. This chain uses TRBV5-1 with TRBJ1-6; no reliable D call. Per germline, CDR1 SGHRS and CDR2 YFSETQ. Trimming removed 4 bases from V and 8 bases from J, with 13 bases in between. This CDR3 is built from 14 residues.

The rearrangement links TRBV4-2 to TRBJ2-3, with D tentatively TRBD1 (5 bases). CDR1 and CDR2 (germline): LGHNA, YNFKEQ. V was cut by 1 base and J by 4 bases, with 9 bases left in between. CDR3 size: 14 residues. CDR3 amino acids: CASSQGQYPDTQYF. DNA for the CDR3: TGTGCCAGCAGCCAAGGACAGTATCCAGATACGCAGTATTTT.

CDR3 nucleotides: TGTGCCAGCAGTTCTTCCGGGACAACAAGCTACGAGCAGTACTTC. Its protein product is CASSSSGTTSYEQYF. This chain connects TRBV6-5 to TRBJ2-7; possibly TRBD1 for D (6 bases). The CDR3 extends over 15 amino acids. Germline V gene data show CDR1 as MNHEY and CDR2 as SVGAGI. Between the trimmed V and J ends, which lost 4 bases and 3 bases, there was a span of 16 bases.

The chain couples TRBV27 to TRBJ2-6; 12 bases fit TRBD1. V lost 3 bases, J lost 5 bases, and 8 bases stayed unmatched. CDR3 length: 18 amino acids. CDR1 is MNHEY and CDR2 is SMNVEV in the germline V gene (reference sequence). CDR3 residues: CASSLRDRGRSRANVLTF. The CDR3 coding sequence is TGTGCCAGCAGTTTGCGGGACAGGGGGCGAAGTAGGGCCAACGTCCTGACTTTC.

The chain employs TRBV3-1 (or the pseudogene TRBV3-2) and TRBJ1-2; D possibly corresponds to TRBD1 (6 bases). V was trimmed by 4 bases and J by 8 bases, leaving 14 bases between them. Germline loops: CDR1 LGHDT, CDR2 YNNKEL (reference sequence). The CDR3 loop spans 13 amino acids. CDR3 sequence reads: CASSLQQTGGYTF. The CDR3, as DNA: TGTGCCAGCAGCCTACAGCAAACAGGGGGCTACACCTTC.

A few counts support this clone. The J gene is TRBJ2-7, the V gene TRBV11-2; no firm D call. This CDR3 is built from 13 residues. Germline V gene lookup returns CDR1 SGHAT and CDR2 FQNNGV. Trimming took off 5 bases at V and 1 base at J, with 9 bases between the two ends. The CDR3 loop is CASSSLSSYEQYF. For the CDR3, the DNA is TGTGCCAGCAGCAGTCTCAGTTCCTACGAGCAGTACTTC.

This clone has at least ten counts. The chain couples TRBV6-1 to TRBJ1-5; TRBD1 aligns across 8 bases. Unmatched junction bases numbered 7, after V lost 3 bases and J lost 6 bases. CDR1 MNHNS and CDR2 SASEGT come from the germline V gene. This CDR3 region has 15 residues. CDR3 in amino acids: CASSESTGGGQPQHF. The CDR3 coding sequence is TGTGCCAGCAGTGAGTCAACAGGGGGAGGTCAGCCCCAGCATTTT.

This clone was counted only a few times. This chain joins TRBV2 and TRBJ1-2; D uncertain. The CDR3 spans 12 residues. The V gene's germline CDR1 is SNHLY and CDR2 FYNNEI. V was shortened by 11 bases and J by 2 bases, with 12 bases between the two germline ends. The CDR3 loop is CAGRAGNYGYTF. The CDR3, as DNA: TGTGCCGGTCGGGCAGGCAACTATGGCTACACCTTC.

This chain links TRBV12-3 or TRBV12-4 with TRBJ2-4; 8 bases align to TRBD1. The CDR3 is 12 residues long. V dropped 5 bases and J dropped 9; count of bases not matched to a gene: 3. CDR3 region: CASSQQGGIQYF. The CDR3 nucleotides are TGTGCCAGCAGTCAACAGGGGGGCATTCAGTACTTC.

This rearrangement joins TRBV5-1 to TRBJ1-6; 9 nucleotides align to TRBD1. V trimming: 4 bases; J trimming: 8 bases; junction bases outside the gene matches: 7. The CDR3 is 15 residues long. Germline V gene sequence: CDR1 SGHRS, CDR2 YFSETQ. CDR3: CASSPGQGSYSPLHF. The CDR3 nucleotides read TGCGCCAGCAGCCCGGGACAGGGATCGTATTCACCCCTCCACTTT. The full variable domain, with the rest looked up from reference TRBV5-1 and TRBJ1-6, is KAGVTQTPRYLIKTRGQQVTLSCSPISGHRSVSWYQQTPGQGLQFLFEYFSETQRNKGNFPGRFSGRQFSNSRSEMNVSTLELGDSALYLCASSPGQGSYSPLHFGNGTRLTVT.

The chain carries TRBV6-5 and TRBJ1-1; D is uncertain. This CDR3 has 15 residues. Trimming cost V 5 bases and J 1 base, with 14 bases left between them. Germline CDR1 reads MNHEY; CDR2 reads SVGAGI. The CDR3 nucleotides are TGTGCCAGCAGTCCGTGGGCAGGACGGAACACTGAAGCTTTCTTT. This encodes CASSPWAGRNTEAFF.

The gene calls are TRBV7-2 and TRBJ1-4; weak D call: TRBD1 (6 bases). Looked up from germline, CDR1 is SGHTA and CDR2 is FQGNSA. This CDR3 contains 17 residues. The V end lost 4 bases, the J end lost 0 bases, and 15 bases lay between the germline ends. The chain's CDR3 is CASSYQTGIATNEKLFF. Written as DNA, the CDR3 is TGTGCCAGCAGCTACCAAACAGGGATTGCAACTAATGAAAAACTGTTTTTT.

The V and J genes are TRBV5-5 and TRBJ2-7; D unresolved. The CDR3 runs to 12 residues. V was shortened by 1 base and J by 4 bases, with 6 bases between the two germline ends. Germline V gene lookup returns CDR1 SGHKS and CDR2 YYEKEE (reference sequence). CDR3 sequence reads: CASSLLRYEQYF. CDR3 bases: TGTGCCAGCAGCTTGCTTAGGTACGAGCAGTACTTC.

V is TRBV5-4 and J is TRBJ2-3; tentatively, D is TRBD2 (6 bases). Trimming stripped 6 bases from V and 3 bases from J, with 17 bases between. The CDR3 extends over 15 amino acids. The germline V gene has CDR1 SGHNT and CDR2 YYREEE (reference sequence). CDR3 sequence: CASTAVGGFTDTQYF. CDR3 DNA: TGTGCCAGCACCGCGGTGGGGGGTTTTACAGATACGCAGTATTTT.

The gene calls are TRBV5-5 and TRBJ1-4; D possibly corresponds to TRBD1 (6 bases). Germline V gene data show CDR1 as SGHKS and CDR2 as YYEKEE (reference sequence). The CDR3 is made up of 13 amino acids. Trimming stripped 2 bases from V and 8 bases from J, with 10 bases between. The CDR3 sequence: CASSFGQSEKLFF. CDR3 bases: TGTGCCAGCAGCTTCGGACAGTCCGAAAAACTGTTTTTT.

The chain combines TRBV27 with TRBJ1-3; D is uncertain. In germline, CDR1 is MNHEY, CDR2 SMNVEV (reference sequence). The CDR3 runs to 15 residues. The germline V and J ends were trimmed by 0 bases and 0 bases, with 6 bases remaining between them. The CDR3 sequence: CASSLSRNSGNTIYF. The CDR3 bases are TGTGCCAGCAGTTTATCGAGGAACTCTGGAAACACCATATATTTT.

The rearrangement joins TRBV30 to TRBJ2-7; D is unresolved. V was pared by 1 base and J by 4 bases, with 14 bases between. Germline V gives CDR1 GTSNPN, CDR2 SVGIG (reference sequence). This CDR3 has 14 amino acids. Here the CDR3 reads CAWSAGRSTYEQYF. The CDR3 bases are TGTGCCTGGAGTGCTGGACGGAGCACTTACGAGCAGTACTTC.

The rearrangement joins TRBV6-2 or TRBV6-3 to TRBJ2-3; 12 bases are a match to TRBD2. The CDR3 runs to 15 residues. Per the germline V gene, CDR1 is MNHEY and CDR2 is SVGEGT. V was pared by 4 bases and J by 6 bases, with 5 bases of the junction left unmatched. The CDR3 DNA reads TGTGCCAGCAGTTGGACTAGCGGGGTAGGGGATACGCAGTATTTT. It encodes CASSWTSGVGDTQYF.

The chain's CDR3 is CASSSLGTTREQFF. The DNA of the CDR3 is TGTGCCAGCAGCTCACTGGGGACTACTCGAGAGCAGTTCTTC. The V gene is TRBV7-2, the J gene TRBJ2-1, with 7 nucleotides matching TRBD2. CDR1 is SGHTA and CDR2 is FQGNSA in the germline V gene. CDR3 length equals 14 residues. V trimming: 4 bases; J trimming: 10 bases; junction bases outside the gene matches: 10.